This T cell receptor (beta chain) was captured by sequencing in a study of technical replicates of blood from several donors. Sequencing used immunoSEQ multiplex PCR; TCRdb keeps in-frame clones, though not all of them. The table lists about 83,000 clones, 96% of them singletons. This sequence was found in a human donor in good health. What was sequenced was T cells isolated from PBMCs.

Here the CDR3 reads CASSFWGADQPQHF. The CDR3 DNA is TGTGCCAGCAGCTTTTGGGGCGCGGATCAGCCCCAGCATTTT. The V and J genes are TRBV5-6 and TRBJ1-5; D is perhaps TRBD1 (5 bases). V was cut by 2 bases and J by 5 bases, with 11 bases left in between. Germline V gene data show CDR1 as SGHDT and CDR2 as YYEEEE. The CDR3 runs to 14 residues.